This T cell receptor beta chain came from a study of T cell changes during pregnancy in multiple sclerosis. This clone was recorded only once. Generated by immunoSEQ multiplex PCR, the TCRdb table keeps only in-frame clones and is missing some. Among some 60,000 clones listed, 93% were seen once. Looked up from germline, CDR1 is MGHRA and CDR2 is YSYEKL. This CDR3 contains 15 residues. With V trimmed by 1 base and J by 5 bases, 1 base remained unmatched. This sample comprised peripheral blood, obtained after pregnancy. The chain combines TRBV4-1 with TRBJ2-5; 13 positions match TRBD2. This sequence was found in a female donor with multiple sclerosis, enrolled in a pregnancy study. The chain's CDR3 is CASSQAGLAGETQYF. The DNA for the CDR3 is TGCGCCAGCAGCCAAGCGGGACTAGCGGGGGAGACCCAGTACTTC.